This TCR beta chain stems from a study of CD8+ T cells in alopecia areata. About the study: Treated patients took oral tofacitinib at 5 to 10 mg twice daily.

Following RNA extraction, reverse transcription yielded cDNA that acted as the sequencing template. Here immunoSEQ multiplex PCR was the method, and the copy in TCRdb shows in-frame clones only, minus some. The data show roughly 200,000 clones, around 63% seen once. This clone was picked up a small number of times. The trim removed 2 bases at V and 8 bases at J, leaving 5 bases unmatched. This CDR3 contains 15 residues. CDR1 and CDR2 (germline): MNHNY, SVGAGI (reference sequence). This TCR derives from a human donor with alopecia areata. The genes are TRBV6-6 and TRBJ2-1, with 11 bases identical to TRBD1. This sample comprised CD4+ T cells sorted from blood, obtained at week 0. CDR3 sequence (DNA): TGTGCCAGCAGTTACGCCGGACAGGGGGCCGATGAGCAGTTCTTC. It specifies CASSYAGQGADEQFF.